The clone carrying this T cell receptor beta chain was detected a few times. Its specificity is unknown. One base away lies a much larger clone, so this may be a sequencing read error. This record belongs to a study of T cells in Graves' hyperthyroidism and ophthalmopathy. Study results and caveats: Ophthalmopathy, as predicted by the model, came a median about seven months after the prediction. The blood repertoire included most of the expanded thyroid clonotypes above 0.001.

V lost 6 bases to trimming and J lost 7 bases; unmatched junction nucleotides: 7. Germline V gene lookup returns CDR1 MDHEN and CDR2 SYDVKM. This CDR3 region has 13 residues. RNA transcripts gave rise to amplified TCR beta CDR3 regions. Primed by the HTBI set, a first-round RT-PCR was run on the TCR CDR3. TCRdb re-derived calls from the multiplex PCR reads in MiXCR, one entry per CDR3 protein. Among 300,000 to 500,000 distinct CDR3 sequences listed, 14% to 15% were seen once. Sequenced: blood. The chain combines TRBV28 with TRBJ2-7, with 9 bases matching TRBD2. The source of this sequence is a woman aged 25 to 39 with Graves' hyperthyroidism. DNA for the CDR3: TGTGCCAGCAGAGATAGCGGGAGAGGGGAGCAGTACTTC. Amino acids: CASRDSGRGEQYF.